These T cell receptor beta chains were read from a single sample in a study of identifying expanded T cells in peripheral blood. Data came from immunoSEQ multiplex PCR; TCRdb stores just in-frame clones and leaves some out. The sample lists 95,000 to 100,000 clones; around 85% were seen once. The sequencing input was blood. These receptors all stem from a person between 18 and 75 years old in good health. Each CDR3 is given with its conserved first and last residue. A D gene is named only where the DNA matches it firmly. Clone size appears in some rows only: once, few, many, or a class for an expanded clone.

TRBJ1-2 | few | NA | TRBV10-3 | TGTGCCACAAGACAGTCATTAGGCTACACCTTC | CATRQSLGYTF
TRBJ2-1 | NA | NA | TRBV7-2 | TGTGCCAGCAGCTCCAGTACGGGGCTCCCTCGAAATGAGCAGTTCTTC | CASSSSTGLPRNEQFF
TRBJ2-7 | NA | TRBD1 | TRBV5-4 | TGTGCCAGCAGCTGGGACAGGGTCAACGAGCAGTACTTC | CASSWDRVNEQYF
TRBJ2-7 | NA | TRBD1 | TRBV30 | TGTGCCTGGAGTCGAGGGGGCTCTTACGAGCAGTACTTC | CAWSRGGSYEQYF
TRBJ2-3 | NA | TRBD2 | TRBV6-5 | TGTGCCAGCAGTTTAGCGGGGGGGACAGATACGCAGTATTTT | CASSLAGGTDTQYF
TRBJ2-7 | NA | NA | TRBV28 | TGTGCCAGCAGTACACGAAGGTACGAGCAGTACTTC | CASSTRRYEQYF
TRBJ2-1 | NA | TRBD2 | TRBV5-4 | TGTGCCAGCAGCCCTCTTTTATCTAGCGGGGGAAATGAGCAGTTCTTC | CASSPLLSSGGNEQFF
TRBJ2-1 | NA | NA | TRBV10-3 | TGTGCCATCAGTGAGTCGGGCGGGGGCGAGGGGGTTAATGAGCAGTTCTTC | CAISESGGGEGVNEQFF
TRBJ1-5 | NA | TRBD1 | TRBV19 | TGTGCCAGTAGTCCCCGGGACAGGGGGCCGAGCAATCAGCCCCAGCATTTT | CASSPRDRGPSNQPQHF
TRBJ1-2 | NA | NA | TRBV2 | TGTGCCAGCAGTTTAGAGCGGAACTATGGCTACACCTTC | CASSLERNYGYTF
TRBJ1-1 | NA | NA | TRBV6-5 | TGTGCCAGCCCAAGGGGTCGGCGGAACACTGAAGCTTTCTTT | CASPRGRRNTEAFF
TRBJ1-5 | few | NA | TRBV7-8 | TGTGCCAGCAGCTCCCGAAGGAGTAATAGCAATCAGCCCCAGCATTTT | CASSSRRSNSNQPQHF
TRBJ1-1 | NA | TRBD1 | TRBV28 | TGTGCCAGCAGTTCGACAGGGGAGATCAACACTGAAGCTTTCTTT | CASSSTGEINTEAFF
TRBJ1-2 | NA | TRBD1 | TRBV6-4 | TGTGCCAGCAGCTCCAACTCGGGCAGGGGGCTCGATGGCTACACCTTC | CASSSNSGRGLDGYTF
TRBJ2-7 | NA | NA | TRBV27 | TGTGCCAGCAGTTTAAGGTGGGGATTGACCTACGAGCAGTACTTC | CASSLRWGLTYEQYF
TRBJ1-5 | NA | NA | TRBV29-1 | TGCAGCGTTACCACAGGGCGGAGCAATCAGCCCCAGCATTTT | CSVTTGRSNQPQHF
TRBJ1-1 | NA | NA | TRBV2 | TGTGCCAGCAGTCACCTACAGGGTGCTATGAACACTGAAGCTTTCTTT | CASSHLQGAMNTEAFF
TRBJ2-1 | NA | NA | TRBV6-1 | TGTGCCAGCAGTGAAGCGAGCGCTAGCTCCTACAATGAGCAGTTCTTC | CASSEASASSYNEQFF
TRBJ1-1 | NA | NA | TRBV6-5 | TGTGCCAGCACCCGAAATGGGCCGAACACTGAAGCTTTCTTT | CASTRNGPNTEAFF
TRBJ2-3 | NA | NA | TRBV7-2 | TGTGCCAGCAGCTACCGGGCCTGGGCAGATACGCAGTATTTT | CASSYRAWADTQYF
TRBJ1-1 | NA | NA | TRBV19 | TGTGCCAGTAGTATCTGGGCCAGGGAGACTGAAGCTTTCTTT | CASSIWARETEAFF
TRBJ1-2 | NA | NA | TRBV4-1 | TGCGCCAGCAGCCAAGTTAAAGGGGGAGGCTACACCTTC | CASSQVKGGGYTF
TRBJ2-7 | NA | NA | TRBV6-5 | TGTGCCAGCAGTTACTTTGGCAGTTACGAGCAGTACTTC | CASSYFGSYEQYF
TRBJ2-3 | NA | NA | TRBV6-6 | TGTGCCAGCAGTATCGGACCTTGGGGGCAGTATTTT | CASSIGPWGQYF
TRBJ1-4 | NA | TRBD1 | TRBV5-5 | TGTGCCAGCAGCCTCCGGACAGGGGGGTATGAAAAACTGTTTTTT | CASSLRTGGYEKLFF
TRBJ1-2 | NA | NA | TRBV6-5 | TGTGCCAGCACTGGAAATACAGTGGATCAGGCTTTC | CASTGNTVDQAF
TRBJ1-2 | NA | NA | TRBV7-2 | TGTGCCAGCAGCCCCCCTATGGGGCGGACCTATGGCTACACCTTC | CASSPPMGRTYGYTF
TRBJ1-1 | NA | NA | TRBV10-2 | TGCGCCAGCTTTTCCACTGAAGCTTTCTTT | CASFSTEAFF
TRBJ1-2 | NA | TRBD1 | TRBV7-9 | TGTGCCAGCAGCTTTACTCCGGGACAGGTCTACTATGGCTACACCTTC | CASSFTPGQVYYGYTF